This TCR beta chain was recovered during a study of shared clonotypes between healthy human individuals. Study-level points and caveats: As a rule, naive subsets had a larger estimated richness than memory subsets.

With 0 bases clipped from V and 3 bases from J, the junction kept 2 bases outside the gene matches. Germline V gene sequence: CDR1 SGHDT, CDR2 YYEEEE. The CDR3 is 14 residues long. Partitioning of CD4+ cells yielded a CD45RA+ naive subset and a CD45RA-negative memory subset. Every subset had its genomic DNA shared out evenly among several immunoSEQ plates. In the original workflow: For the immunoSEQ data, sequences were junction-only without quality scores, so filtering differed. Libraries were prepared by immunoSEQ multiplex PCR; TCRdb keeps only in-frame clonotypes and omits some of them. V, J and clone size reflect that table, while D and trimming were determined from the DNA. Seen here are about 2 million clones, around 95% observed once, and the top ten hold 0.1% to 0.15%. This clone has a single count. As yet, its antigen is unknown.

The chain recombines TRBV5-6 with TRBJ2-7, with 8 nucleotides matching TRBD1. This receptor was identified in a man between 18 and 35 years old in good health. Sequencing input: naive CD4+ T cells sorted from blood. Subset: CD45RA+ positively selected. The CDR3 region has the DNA TGTGCCAGCAGCTTGGACAGGGGGTTCTACGAGCAGTACTTC. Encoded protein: CASSLDRGFYEQYF.